Listed here are 25 T cell receptor beta chains from one sample, sequenced in a study of prognosis after radiotherapy for stage I lung cancer. With two-round multiplex PCR, TCR beta CDR3 sequences were amplified from genomic DNA. Primers specific to each TRBV and TRBJ gene drove first-round PCR. TCRdb re-analysed the multiplex PCR reads in MiXCR, keeping a single row per CDR3 protein. The table has about 51,000 distinct CDR3 sequences, less than 45% seen once. Sequenced here: PBMCs, sampled before or after stereotactic body radiation therapy (not recorded which). The receptors derive from a donor over 45 with non-small cell lung cancer.

This clonotype was found many times. The rearrangement uses TRBV20-1 and TRBJ1-2; no reliable D call. This CDR3 region has 12 residues. Germline loops: CDR1 DFQATT, CDR2 SNEGSKA (reference sequence). V lost 2 bases, J lost 8 bases, and 12 bases lay in between. The CDR3 here is CSARYHQGGYTF. The CDR3 DNA sequence: TGCAGTGCTAGATACCACCAAGGGGGCTACACCTTC.

For this clonotype: A far larger clone differs by one base, so this is likely a read error. V gene TRBV9 combines with J gene TRBJ2-7; tentative D call: TRBD2 (6 bases). The germline CDR1 and CDR2 sequences are SGDLS and YYNGEE. CDR3 length: 15 amino acids. The V end lost 5 bases, the J end lost 3 bases, and 18 bases lay between the germline ends. As DNA, the CDR3 is TGTGCCAGCAGTGGGGCCATAGAGGGAGGCTACGAGCAGTACTTC. Its protein product is CASSGAIEGGYEQYF.

This clonotype was observed many times. The chain links TRBV19 to TRBJ2-7, with D possibly being TRBD1 (5 bases). The germline CDR1 and CDR2 sequences are LNHDA and SQIVND (reference sequence). The CDR3 covers 13 residues. V lost 5 bases and J lost 3, with 11 bases in between. CDR3 bases: TGTGCCAGTAGTCCAGGGTTTGGCTACGAGCAGTACTTC. Translating gives CASSPGFGYEQYF.

This clonotype has a count of ten or more. This chain uses TRBV25-1 with TRBJ2-1, with no clear D. Germline assignment: CDR1 MGHDK and CDR2 SYGVNS. This CDR3 spans 14 amino acids. V gave up 1 base and J gave up 3 bases, with 7 bases separating them. CDR3 sequence: CASSEFSSYNEQFF. Written as DNA, the CDR3 is TGTGCCAGCAGTGAATTCAGCAGCTACAATGAGCAGTTCTTC. Full variable domain (rest looked up from reference TRBV25-1 and TRBJ2-1): EADIYQTPRYLVIGTGKKITLECSQTMGHDKMYWYQQDPGMELHLIHYSYGVNSTEKGDLSSESTVSRIRTEHFPLTLESARPSHTSQYLCASSEFSSYNEQFFGPGTRLTVL.

This clonotype was picked up many times. This chain connects TRBV5-1 to TRBJ2-5, with D unresolved. There are 13 residues in the CDR3. V lost 0 bases and J 0 bases, leaving 3 bases between the germline ends. Germline loops: CDR1 SGHRS, CDR2 YFSETQ. The CDR3 bases are TGCGCCAGCAGCTTGGAGTACCAAGAGACCCAGTACTTC. Its protein is CASSLEYQETQYF.

The chain combines TRBV9 with TRBJ1-2; D uncertain. Germline V gives CDR1 SGDLS, CDR2 YYNGEE. The length of the CDR3 is 15 residues. V was shortened by 0 bases and J by 8 bases, with 17 bases between the two germline ends. DNA of the CDR3: TGTGCCAGCAGCGTAGATCTTATCTCTGCGTGGGGCTACACCTTC. Its protein is CASSVDLISAWGYTF. The full variable domain, with the rest looked up from reference TRBV9 and TRBJ1-2, is DSGVTQTPKHLITATGQRVTLRCSPRSGDLSVYWYQQSLDQGLQFLIQYYNGEERAKGNILERFSAQQFPDLHSELNLSSLELGDSALYFCASSVDLISAWGYTFGSGTRLTVV.

At least ten counts were recorded for this clonotype. This chain uses TRBV5-1 with TRBJ1-4; 9 bases map to TRBD1. This CDR3 region has 16 residues. Trimming took 4 bases from V and 10 from J; bases not matched to a gene: 14. Germline CDR1 and CDR2: SGHRS and YFSETQ. The DNA of the CDR3 is TGCGCCAGCAGCCCTCAATGGGGGACAGGGCCCGGAAAACTGTTTTTT. Protein sequence: CASSPQWGTGPGKLFF.

This clonotype was observed at least ten times. V gene TRBV27 combines with J gene TRBJ2-7, with D possibly matching TRBD2 (6 bases). Trimming removed 5 bases at V and 2 bases at J, with 22 bases between. This CDR3 spans 17 amino acids. Germline V gene sequence: CDR1 MNHEY, CDR2 SMNVEV (reference sequence). CDR3 nucleotides: TGTGCCAGCAGTCCCCGCCCACCTAGCGCCGGGGCCTACGAGCAGTACTTC. Its protein is CASSPRPPSAGAYEQYF.

Comments on this clonotype: The germline gene is not matched at one end of the junction; a read error may be the cause. This chain links TRBV12-3 or TRBV12-4 with TRBJ2-2; the D gene is possibly TRBD2 (5 bases). The CDR3 covers 14 residues. The CDR3 sequence: CASRFSANNGEPFF. The CDR3 coding sequence is TGTGCCAGCAGGTTTAGCGCGAACAACGGGGAGCCGTTTTTT.

For this clonotype: With only one base between it and a far larger clone, this is likely a read error. The chain uses TRBV6-2 or TRBV6-3 and TRBJ2-7, with no clear D. This CDR3 has 11 residues. Trimming shortened V by 10 bases and J by 9 bases, and 16 bases separated the two germline ends. In germline, CDR1 is MNHEY, CDR2 SVGEGT. The CDR3 sequence: CATVLPLGQYF. As DNA, the CDR3 is TGTGCCACCGTACTCCCCCTCGGGCAGTACTTC.

The chain joins TRBV11-2 to TRBJ2-7, with no clear D. The germline V and J ends were trimmed by 7 bases and 3 bases, with 10 bases remaining between them. The CDR3 is 12 amino acids. Germline V gene lookup returns CDR1 SGHAT and CDR2 FQNNGV. The CDR3 is CASIPGGYEQYF. CDR3 nucleotide sequence: TGTGCCAGCATCCCCGGTGGCTACGAGCAGTACTTC.

Many counts were recorded for this clonotype. This chain joins TRBV25-1 and TRBJ2-3; 8 bases are a match to TRBD1. With 4 bases clipped from V and 4 bases from J, the junction kept 13 bases outside the gene matches. The CDR3 runs to 17 residues. Germline CDR1 is MGHDK and CDR2 is SYGVNS. The CDR3 nucleotides are TGTGCCAGCAGTGTGTTGGGGACAGGAGGTTTCCCAGATACGCAGTATTTT. Protein: CASSVLGTGGFPDTQYF.

This clonotype was recorded many times. The chain uses TRBV7-9 and TRBJ1-3, with D uncertain. Germline loops: CDR1 SEHNR, CDR2 FQNEAQ (reference sequence). The V end was cut by 1 base, the J end by 3 bases, with 10 bases between. CDR3 length: 15 residues. The CDR3 loop reads CASSLDRVGGNTIYF. The CDR3 DNA is TGTGCCAGCAGCTTAGACCGAGTAGGTGGAAACACCATATATTTT.

There are many counts of this clonotype. This chain links TRBV7-8 with TRBJ1-2; D ambiguous. The CDR3 consists of 14 residues. V was clipped by 3 bases and J by 4 bases, with 12 bases between them. Looked up from germline, CDR1 is SGHVS and CDR2 is FQNEAQ. The CDR3 region is CASSLVRGPYGYTF. Here the CDR3 DNA reads TGTGCCAGCAGCTTGGTCCGTGGACCCTATGGCTACACCTTC.

This clonotype was seen repeatedly, ten times or more. The chain recombines TRBV5-1 with TRBJ1-3; 9 nucleotides match TRBD1. Germline V CDR1 and CDR2: SGHRS, YFSETQ. The CDR3 length is 15 residues. With 4 bases clipped from V and 3 bases from J, the junction kept 5 bases outside the gene matches. The CDR3 nucleotides read TGCGCCAGCAGCCCGGACAGGGGAATTGGAAACACCATATATTTT. Amino acid sequence: CASSPDRGIGNTIYF.

There are many counts of this clonotype. The CDR3 spells CSAQGTSGSLTDTQYF. CDR3 coding DNA: TGCAGTGCTCAAGGGACTAGCGGGAGCCTCACAGATACGCAGTATTTT. The chain has TRBV20-1 and TRBJ2-3; 14 bases are shared with TRBD2. The CDR3 runs to 16 residues. CDR1 DFQATT and CDR2 SNEGSKA come from the germline V gene (reference sequence). The J segment lost 2 bases and the V segment lost 5 bases, leaving 6 bases of the junction unmatched.

This clonotype was seen only a few times. This may come from a read error, since a much larger clone is one base off. The chain links TRBV20-1 to TRBJ2-7; D call uncertain. The tail of the sequence fits TRBJ1-2 better, so the J call may be wrong. CDR3 length equals 14 residues. Germline V gene sequence: CDR1 DFQATT, CDR2 SNEGSKA (reference sequence). CDR3: CSAPGGVGSYVYTF. In DNA form, the CDR3 reads TGCAGTGCCCCAGGTGGCGTCGGGTCCTATGTCTACACCTTC.

Note on this clonotype: A much more abundant neighbour one base away suggests this may be a read error. The rearrangement links TRBV12-3 or TRBV12-4 to TRBJ2-5; possibly TRBD2 for D (5 bases). V gave up 5 bases and J gave up 3 bases, with 16 bases separating them. This CDR3 comprises 15 residues. The CDR3 DNA follows: TGTGCCAGCAGTCCAGGAGGTTCCAAGAAAGAGACCCAGTACTTC. Its protein is CASSPGGSKKETQYF.

Concerning this clonotype: It differs at one base from a far larger clone, so likely a read error. The genes are TRBV6-5 and TRBJ2-5; D uncertain. Germline V gives CDR1 MNHEY, CDR2 SVGAGI. The CDR3 is made up of 13 amino acids. DNA for the CDR3: TGTGCCAGCAGTTCCGTACGGCAAGATACCCAGTACTTC. As protein: CASSSVRQDTQYF.

Ten or more counts support this clonotype. The rearrangement links TRBV4-2 to TRBJ1-2, with D possibly TRBD1 on 5 matching bases. The CDR3 spans 17 residues. Trimming left V 4 bases short and J 4 bases short, with 22 bases between. Germline-derived CDR1 and CDR2 are LGHNA and YNFKEQ. The CDR3 DNA sequence: TGTGCCAGCAGCCGAGATCGGATCGGGGGGGTGAGCTATGGCTACACCTTC. This sequence encodes CASSRDRIGGVSYGYTF.

This chain joins TRBV4-2 and TRBJ1-3, with unresolved D. The CDR3 consists of 14 residues. Trimming removed 0 bases from V and 0 bases from J, with 3 bases in between. Germline assignment: CDR1 LGHNA and CDR2 YNFKEQ. CDR3 region: CASSQDYSGNTIYF. For the CDR3, the DNA is TGTGCCAGCAGCCAAGATTACTCTGGAAACACCATATATTTT.

This clonotype was observed many times. This chain links TRBV4-3 with TRBJ2-3; either TRBD1 or TRBD2 may fit D (6 bases each). V lost 5 bases and J 0 bases, leaving 15 bases between the germline ends. The CDR3 is 16 amino acids. The germline CDR1 and CDR2 sequences are LGHNA and YSLEER. For the CDR3, the DNA is TGCGCCAGCAGCTCAAGGGGGGACGGGAGCACAGATACGCAGTATTTT. Encoded protein: CASSSRGDGSTDTQYF.

Comment on this clonotype: A junction end diverges from the germline sequence, so it may reflect a read error. The chain uses TRBV30 and TRBJ2-3; 7 bases match TRBD2. This CDR3 comprises 13 residues. CDR1 is GTSNPN, CDR2 SVGIG, per germline (reference sequence). The CDR3 loop is CSWVTGGTDTQYF. CDR3 sequence (DNA): TGTTCCTGGGTAACGGGAGGTACAGATACTCAGTATTTT.

This clonotype was detected ten times or more. The rearrangement joins TRBV30 to TRBJ1-2, with 10 bases fitting TRBD1. Germline V lookup: CDR1 GTSNPN, CDR2 SVGIG (reference sequence). The CDR3 totals 16 residues. With 5 bases clipped from V and 4 bases from J, the junction kept 13 bases outside the gene matches. CDR3 residues: CAWEVLGTGDRYGYTF. Here the CDR3 DNA reads TGTGCCTGGGAAGTTTTAGGGACAGGGGATCGCTATGGCTACACCTTC.

In regard to this clonotype: This may be a read error, as it is one base from a much larger clone. V usage is TRBV24-1 and J usage is TRBJ2-3, with D possibly TRBD2 on 5 matching bases. CDR1 is KGHDR, CDR2 SFDVKD, per germline. The germline V and J ends were trimmed by 8 bases and 3 bases, with 14 bases remaining between them. The CDR3 has 14 residues. The chain's CDR3 is CATISGRGTDTQYF. CDR3 DNA sequence: TGTGCCACCATTTCTGGCCGAGGGACAGATACGCAGTATTTT.